Described below is a single T cell receptor beta chain sequence and its context. Assay: immunoSEQ multiplex PCR; the TCRdb copy retains only in-frame clones and omits some. The sample records 150,000 or so clones, approximately 78% being singletons. The data are from a study of blood T cell repertoires in COVID-19. Study-level information: From T cells, B-cell-depleted T cells, or PBMCs came the material, which was cDNA or gDNA.

V was trimmed by 5 bases and J by 3 bases, leaving 6 bases between them. CDR1 SSHAT and CDR2 FNYEAQ come from the germline V gene (reference sequence). The CDR3 totals 12 residues. Material: peripheral blood. The V gene is TRBV7-7, the J gene TRBJ2-3, with D unclear. The clonotype originates from a human donor with acute or convalescent COVID-19. The donor label of this sample is uncertain. This chain's CDR3 is CASSPGTDTQYF. The CDR3 DNA reads as TGTGCCAGCAGCCCCGGTACAGATACGCAGTATTTT.